This TCR beta chain was recorded in a study of CD8 T cells in Susac syndrome. Trimming removed 11 bases from V and 2 bases from J; junction bases left unmatched: 11. Germline V gene lookup returns CDR1 SNHLY and CDR2 FYNNEI. There are 15 residues in the CDR3. With random hexamers, reverse transcription was performed on about 0.45 to 1 ug of RNA. Amplification of TCR beta CDR3 spanned 54 Vbeta and 13 Jbeta via immunoSEQ multiplex PCR. TCRdb reprocessed the immunoSEQ multiplex PCR reads with MiXCR, giving one entry per CDR3 protein. The table includes 150,000 to 160,000 distinct CDR3 sequences, roughly 96% detected once. In blood CD8+ and CD4+ T cells, TCR beta underwent sequencing. The multiple sclerosis controls comprised treatment-naive patients whose relapsing-remitting disease was stable or active. TEMRA cells were FACS-enriched, with CD8+ and CD4+ T cells isolated negatively.

Material for sequencing was CD8+ T cells from PBMCs. The rearrangement uses TRBV2 and TRBJ2-5; 10 bases fit TRBD2. The clonotype was recovered from a human donor with multiple sclerosis. The CDR3 sequence is CAGAASGGTQETQYF. CDR3 DNA: TGTGCCGGAGCCGCTAGCGGGGGAACACAAGAGACCCAGTACTTC.